Here is one T cell receptor (beta chain) with its context. Germline-derived CDR1 and CDR2 are SGHRS and YFSETQ. There are 13 residues in the CDR3. Time point noted: after dendritic cell vaccination, including at tumor progression/relapse. The data are from a study of glioma-infiltrating T cells after dendritic cell vaccination. Turning to the study itself: Between about 2003 and 2013, patients got autologous tumor lysate-pulsed dendritic cell vaccines.

The primer mix had 60 V beta and 13 J beta primers. Repertoires were generated with immunoSEQ multiplex PCR, while TCRdb's copy carries only in-frame clones and drops some. The sample shows some 90,000 clones, roughly 77% of them seen only once. This clonotype originated in a human donor with glioblastoma. The chain is built from TRBV5-1 and TRBJ2-5, with D unclear. Judging by the DNA end, TRBJ2-7 fits better; the J call may be wrong. The starting material was blood, obtained after dendritic cell vaccination. CDR3 nucleotides: TGCGCCAGCAGCTTGGTTGGCAACTACGAGCAGTACTTC. Protein sequence: CASSLVGNYEQYF.